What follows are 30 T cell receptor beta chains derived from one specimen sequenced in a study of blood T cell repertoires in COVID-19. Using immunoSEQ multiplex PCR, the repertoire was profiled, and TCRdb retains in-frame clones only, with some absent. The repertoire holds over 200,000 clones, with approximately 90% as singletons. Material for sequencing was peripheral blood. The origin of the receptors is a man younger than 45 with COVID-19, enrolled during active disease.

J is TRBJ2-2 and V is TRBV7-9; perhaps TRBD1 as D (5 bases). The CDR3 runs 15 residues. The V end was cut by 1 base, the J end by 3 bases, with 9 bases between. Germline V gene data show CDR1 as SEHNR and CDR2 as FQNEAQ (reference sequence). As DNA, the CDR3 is TGTGCCAGCAGCTTAGACACAGGATACACCGGGGAGCTGTTTTTT. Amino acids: CASSLDTGYTGELFF.

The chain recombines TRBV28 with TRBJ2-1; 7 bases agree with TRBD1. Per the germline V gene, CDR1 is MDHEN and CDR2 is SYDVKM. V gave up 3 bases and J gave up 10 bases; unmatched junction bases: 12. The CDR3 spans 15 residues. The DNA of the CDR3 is TGTGCCAGCAGTTTGGCCAGGGCGCCAGGGGGAGAGCAGTTCTTC. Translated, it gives CASSLARAPGGEQFF.

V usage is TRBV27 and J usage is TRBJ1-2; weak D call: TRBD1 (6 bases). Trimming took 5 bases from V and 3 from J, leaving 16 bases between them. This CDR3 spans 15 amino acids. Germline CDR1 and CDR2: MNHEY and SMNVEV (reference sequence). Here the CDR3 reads CASSTGGAGYYGYTF. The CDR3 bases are TGTGCCAGCAGTACGGGGGGGGCAGGGTACTATGGCTACACCTTC.

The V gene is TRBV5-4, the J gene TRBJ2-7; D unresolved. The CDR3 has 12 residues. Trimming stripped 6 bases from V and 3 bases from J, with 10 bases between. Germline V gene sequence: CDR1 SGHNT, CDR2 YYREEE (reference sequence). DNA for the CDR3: TGTGCCAGCAAAAAGTCAGGCTACGAGCAGTACTTC. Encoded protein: CASKKSGYEQYF.

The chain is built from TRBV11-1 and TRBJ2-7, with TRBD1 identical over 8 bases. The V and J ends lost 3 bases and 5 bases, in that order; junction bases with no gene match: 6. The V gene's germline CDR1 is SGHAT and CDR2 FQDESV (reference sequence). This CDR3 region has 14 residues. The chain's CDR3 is CASSFGQGDHEQYF. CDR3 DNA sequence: TGTGCCAGCAGCTTTGGACAGGGCGACCACGAGCAGTACTTC.

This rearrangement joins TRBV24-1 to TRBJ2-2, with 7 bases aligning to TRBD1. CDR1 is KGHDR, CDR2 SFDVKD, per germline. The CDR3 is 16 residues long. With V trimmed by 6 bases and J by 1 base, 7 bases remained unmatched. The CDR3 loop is CATSPGGSGNTGELFF. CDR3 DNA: TGTGCCACCAGTCCAGGGGGATCTGGGAACACCGGGGAGCTGTTTTTT.

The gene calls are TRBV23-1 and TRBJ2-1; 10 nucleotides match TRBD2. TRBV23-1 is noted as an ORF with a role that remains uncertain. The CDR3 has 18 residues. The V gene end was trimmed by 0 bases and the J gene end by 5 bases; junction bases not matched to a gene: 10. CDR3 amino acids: CASSQSSSNGTSDNEQFF. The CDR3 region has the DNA TGCGCCAGCAGTCAATCATCGTCGAACGGGACTAGCGACAATGAGCAGTTCTTC.

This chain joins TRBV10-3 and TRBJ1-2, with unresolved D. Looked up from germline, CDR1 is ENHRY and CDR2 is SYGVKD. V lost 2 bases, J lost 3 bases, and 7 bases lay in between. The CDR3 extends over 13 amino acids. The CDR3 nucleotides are TGTGCCATCAGTGAGAACGGTGACTATGGCTACACCTTC. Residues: CAISENGDYGYTF.

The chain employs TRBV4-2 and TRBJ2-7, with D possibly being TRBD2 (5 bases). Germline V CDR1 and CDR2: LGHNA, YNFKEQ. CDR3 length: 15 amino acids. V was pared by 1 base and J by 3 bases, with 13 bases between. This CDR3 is CASSQVGTSGYEQYF. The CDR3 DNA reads TGTGCCAGCAGCCAAGTAGGCACCAGCGGCTACGAGCAGTACTTC.

The chain's CDR3 is CASSLWASGRRETQYF. The CDR3 DNA is TGTGCCAGCAGCTTGTGGGCCAGTGGGAGACGGGAGACCCAGTACTTC. The V call is TRBV5-5, the J call TRBJ2-5; D may be TRBD2 (5 bases). The length of the CDR3 is 16 residues. Germline CDR1 SGHKS, CDR2 YYEKEE (reference sequence). Trimming shortened V by 1 base and J by 5 bases, and 18 bases separated the two germline ends.

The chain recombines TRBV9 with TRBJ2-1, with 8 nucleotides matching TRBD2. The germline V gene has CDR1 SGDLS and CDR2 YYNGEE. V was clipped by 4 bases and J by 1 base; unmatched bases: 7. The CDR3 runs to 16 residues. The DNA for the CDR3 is TGTGCCAGCAGCACCCTTAGCGGGATTTCCTACAATGAGCAGTTCTTC. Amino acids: CASSTLSGISYNEQFF.

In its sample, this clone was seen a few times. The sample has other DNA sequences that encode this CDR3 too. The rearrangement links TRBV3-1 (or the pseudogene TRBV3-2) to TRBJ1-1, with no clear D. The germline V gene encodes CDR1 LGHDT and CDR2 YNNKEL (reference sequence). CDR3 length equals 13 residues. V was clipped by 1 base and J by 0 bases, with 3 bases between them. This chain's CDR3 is CASSQVMNTEAFF. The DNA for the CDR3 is TGTGCCAGCAGCCAAGTCATGAACACTGAAGCTTTCTTT.

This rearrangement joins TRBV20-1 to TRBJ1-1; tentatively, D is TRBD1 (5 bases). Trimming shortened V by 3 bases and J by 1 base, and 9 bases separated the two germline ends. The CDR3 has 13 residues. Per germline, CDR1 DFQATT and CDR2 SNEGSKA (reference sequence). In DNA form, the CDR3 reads TGCAGTGCTAGTGGACAAAGGAACACTGAAGCTTTCTTT. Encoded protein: CSASGQRNTEAFF.

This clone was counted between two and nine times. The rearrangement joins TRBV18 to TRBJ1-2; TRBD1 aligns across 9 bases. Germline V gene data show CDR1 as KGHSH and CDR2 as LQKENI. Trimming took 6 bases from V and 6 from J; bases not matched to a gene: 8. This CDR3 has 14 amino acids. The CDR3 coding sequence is TGTGCCAGCTCGCCCCTCAGACAGGGGGATGGCTACACCTTC. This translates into CASSPLRQGDGYTF.

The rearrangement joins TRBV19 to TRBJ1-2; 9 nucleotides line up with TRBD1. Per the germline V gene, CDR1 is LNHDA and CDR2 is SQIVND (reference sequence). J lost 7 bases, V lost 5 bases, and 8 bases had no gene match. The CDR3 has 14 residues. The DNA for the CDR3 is TGTGCCAGTAGTGAACCGGGACAGGGTAGTGGCTACACCTTC. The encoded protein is CASSEPGQGSGYTF.

The CDR3 loop is CASSPGLAADEQFF. The CDR3 DNA reads TGTGCCAGCAGCCCGGGACTAGCGGCAGATGAGCAGTTCTTC. The chain couples TRBV7-9 to TRBJ2-1; TRBD2 agrees at 11 bases. This CDR3 spans 14 amino acids. The germline gives CDR1 SEHNR, CDR2 FQNEAQ (reference sequence). The J segment lost 8 bases and the V segment lost 5 bases, leaving 5 bases of the junction unmatched.

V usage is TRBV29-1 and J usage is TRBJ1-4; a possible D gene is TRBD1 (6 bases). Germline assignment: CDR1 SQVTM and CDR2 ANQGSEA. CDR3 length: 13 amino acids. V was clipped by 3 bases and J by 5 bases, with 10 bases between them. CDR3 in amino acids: CSVEGGPNEKLFF. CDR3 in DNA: TGCAGCGTTGAGGGGGGGCCGAATGAAAAACTGTTTTTT.

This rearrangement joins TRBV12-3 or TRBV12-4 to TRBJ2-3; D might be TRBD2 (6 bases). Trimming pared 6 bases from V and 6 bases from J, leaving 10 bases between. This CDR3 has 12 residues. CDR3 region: CASSLEGDTQYF. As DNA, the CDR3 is TGTGCCAGCAGCCTGGAGGGGGATACGCAGTATTTT.

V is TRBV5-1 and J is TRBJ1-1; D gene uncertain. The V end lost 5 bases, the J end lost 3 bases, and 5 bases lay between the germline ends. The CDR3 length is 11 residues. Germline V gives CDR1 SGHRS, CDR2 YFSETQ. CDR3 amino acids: CASRRDTEAFF. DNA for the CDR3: TGCGCCAGCAGGCGAGACACTGAAGCTTTCTTT.

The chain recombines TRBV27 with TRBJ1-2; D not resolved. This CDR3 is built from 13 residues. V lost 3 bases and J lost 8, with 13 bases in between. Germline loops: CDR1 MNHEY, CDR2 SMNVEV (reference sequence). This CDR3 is CASSFGQERGYTF. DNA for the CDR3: TGTGCCAGCAGTTTCGGTCAAGAGAGGGGCTACACCTTC.

The CDR3 loop reads CASSSGQGGDPNYGYTF. The CDR3 nucleotides read TGTGCCAGCTCTTCGGGACAGGGGGGGGACCCCAACTATGGCTACACCTTC. The chain carries TRBV18 and TRBJ1-2, with 11 bases matching TRBD1. Trimming cost V 6 bases and J 2 bases; bases outside gene matches: 11. CDR3 size: 17 residues. CDR1 is KGHSH, CDR2 LQKENI, per germline. Full variable domain (outside the CDR3, taken from reference TRBV18 and TRBJ1-2): NAGVMQNPRHLVRRRGQEARLRCSPMKGHSHVYWYRQLPEEGLKFMVYLQKENIIDESGMPKERFSAEFPKEGPSILRIQQVVRGDSAAYFCASSSGQGGDPNYGYTFGSGTRLTVV.

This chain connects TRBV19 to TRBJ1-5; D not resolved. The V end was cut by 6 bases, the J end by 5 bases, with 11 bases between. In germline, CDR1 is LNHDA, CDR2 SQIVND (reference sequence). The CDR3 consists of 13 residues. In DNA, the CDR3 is TGTGCCAGTAGCTCTGTTACTTATCAGCCCCAGCATTTT. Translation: CASSSVTYQPQHF. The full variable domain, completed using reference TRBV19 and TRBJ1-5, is DGGITQSPKYLFRKEGQNVTLSCEQNLNHDAMYWYRQDPGQGLRLIYYSQIVNDFQKGDIAEGYSVSREKKESFPLTVTSAQKNPTAFYLCASSSVTYQPQHFGDGTRLSIL.

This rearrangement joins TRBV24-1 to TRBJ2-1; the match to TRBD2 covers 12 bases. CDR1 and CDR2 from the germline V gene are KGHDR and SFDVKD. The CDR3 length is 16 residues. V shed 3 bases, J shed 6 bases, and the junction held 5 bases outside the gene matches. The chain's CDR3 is CATSDLSSGRANEQFF. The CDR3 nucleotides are TGTGCCACCAGTGATCTGTCTAGCGGGAGGGCCAATGAGCAGTTCTTC.

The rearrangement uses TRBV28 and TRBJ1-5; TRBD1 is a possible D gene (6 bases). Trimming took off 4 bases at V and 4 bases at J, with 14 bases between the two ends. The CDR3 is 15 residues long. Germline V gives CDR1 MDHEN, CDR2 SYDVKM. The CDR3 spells CASSSGQHWNQPQHF. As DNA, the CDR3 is TGTGCCAGCAGTTCCGGACAGCATTGGAATCAGCCCCAGCATTTT.

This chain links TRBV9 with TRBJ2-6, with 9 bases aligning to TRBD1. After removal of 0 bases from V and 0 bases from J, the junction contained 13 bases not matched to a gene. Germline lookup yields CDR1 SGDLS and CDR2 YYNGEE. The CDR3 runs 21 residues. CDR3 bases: TGTGCCAGCAGCGTAGGCGCAACAGGGGGCTTCCGGGACTCTGGGGCCAACGTCCTGACTTTC. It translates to CASSVGATGGFRDSGANVLTF.

CDR3 in amino acids: CASSARQSSSYNEQFF. The CDR3 DNA follows: TGTGCCAGCAGCGCACGACAGTCTAGCTCCTACAATGAGCAGTTCTTC. The V gene is TRBV5-6, the J gene TRBJ2-1, with D tentatively TRBD1 (5 bases). The CDR3 is 16 amino acids. Trimming removed 4 bases from V and 0 bases from J, with 14 bases in between. Per germline, CDR1 SGHDT and CDR2 YYEEEE. The whole variable domain, remainder taken from reference TRBV5-6 and TRBJ2-1, is DAGVTQSPTHLIKTRGQQVTLRCSPKSGHDTVSWYQQALGQGPQFIFQYYEEEERQRGNFPDRFSGHQFPNYSSELNVNALLLGDSALYLCASSARQSSSYNEQFFGPGTRLTVL.

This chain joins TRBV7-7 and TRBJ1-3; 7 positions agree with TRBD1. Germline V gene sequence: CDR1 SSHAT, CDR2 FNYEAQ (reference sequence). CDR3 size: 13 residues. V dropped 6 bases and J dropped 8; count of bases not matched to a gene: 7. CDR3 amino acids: CASSQGQADTIYF. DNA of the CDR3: TGTGCCAGCAGTCAAGGACAGGCGGACACCATATATTTT.

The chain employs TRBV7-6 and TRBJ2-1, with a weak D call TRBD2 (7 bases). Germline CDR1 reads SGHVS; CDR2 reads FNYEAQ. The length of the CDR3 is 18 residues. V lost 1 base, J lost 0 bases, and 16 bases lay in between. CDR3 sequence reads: CASSLGGGTRSSYNEQFF. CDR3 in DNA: TGTGCCAGCAGCTTAGGGGGGGGCACCCGAAGCTCCTACAATGAGCAGTTCTTC.

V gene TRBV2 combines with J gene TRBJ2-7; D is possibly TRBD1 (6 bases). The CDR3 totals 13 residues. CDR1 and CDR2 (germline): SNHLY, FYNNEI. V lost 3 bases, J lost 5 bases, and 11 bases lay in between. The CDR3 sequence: CASSETQGHEQYF. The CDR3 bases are TGTGCCAGCAGTGAGACACAGGGACACGAGCAGTACTTC.

The CDR3 coding sequence is TGCGCCAGCAGTCAGGGGGACAGGGGAACGGGACTAGCGGGGGCCGTAGCCAATGAGCAGTTCTTC. Translating it yields CASSQGDRGTGLAGAVANEQFF. The gene calls are TRBV23-1 and TRBJ2-1; 14 bases align to TRBD2. TRBV23-1 is an ORF, and what it does is uncertain. The CDR3 is 22 residues long. V shed 3 bases and J 6 bases; nucleotides not matched to a gene: 22.